The present T cell receptor (beta chain) was sequenced within a study of blood T cell repertoires in COVID-19. Study as a whole: Acute and convalescent COVID-19 specimens originated in the United States, Italy and Spain.

The CDR3 runs 14 residues. Germline CDR1 KGHSH, CDR2 LQKENI. J was trimmed by 1 base and V by 8 bases; bases with no gene match: 5. Here immunoSEQ multiplex PCR was the method, and the copy in TCRdb shows in-frame clones only, minus some. Of more than 55,000 clones in the sample, about 87% were seen once. The sample was peripheral blood. The chain joins TRBV18 to TRBJ1-1; TRBD1 matches at 9 bases. This clonotype was sampled from a man aged 60 to 69 with active or convalescent COVID-19. CDR3 loop: CASTGGRENTEAFF. The CDR3 bases are TGTGCCAGCACAGGGGGCCGGGAGAACACTGAAGCTTTCTTT.